This is a list of T cell receptor beta chains from one sample in a study of naive and memory T cell subsets. Using its own MiXCR run on the UMI-ligation and nested PCR reads, TCRdb lists one record per CDR3 protein. Of more than 95,000 distinct CDR3 sequences listed, roughly 14% are singletons. Input material: naive CD8+ T cells from blood. These receptors were taken from a human donor in good health. Each CDR3 is given with its conserved first and last residue. The order of the fields is V gene, CDR3 protein.

v_call: TRBV7-2
cdr3_aa: CASSQDLNTEAFF

v_call: TRBV27
cdr3_aa: CASSFGGVGYNEQFF

v_call: TRBV24-1
cdr3_aa: CATSDLREQYF

v_call: TRBV6-5
cdr3_aa: CATGTGFDNQPQHF

v_call: TRBV11-3
cdr3_aa: CASSLGQNNYGYTF

v_call: TRBV12-2
cdr3_aa: CASRHRRTQSSGANVLTF

v_call: TRBV27
cdr3_aa: CASAQGDPTSAPLHF

v_call: TRBV7-9
cdr3_aa: CASDPSDQETQYF

v_call: TRBV4-3
cdr3_aa: CASSQDTAYNEQFF

v_call: TRBV4-2
cdr3_aa: CASSQDGWADYEQYF

v_call: TRBV20-1
cdr3_aa: CSARDPYEAYEQYF

v_call: TRBV27
cdr3_aa: CASSGTAASETQYF

v_call: TRBV7-9
cdr3_aa: CASSPWGSANTIYF

v_call: TRBV5-6
cdr3_aa: CASSLVEAYNEQFF

v_call: TRBV7-9
cdr3_aa: CASSSQGRAFF